The 19 T cell receptor beta chains presented below share a single source sample, sequenced in a study of blood T cell repertoires in COVID-19. Clones were sequenced by immunoSEQ multiplex PCR, and TCRdb holds only the in-frame ones, with some missing. The sample holds 140,000 to 150,000 clones, roughly 87% seen once. The specimen was peripheral blood. The receptors were gathered from a woman aged 45-65 years with acute or convalescent COVID-19.

This chain uses TRBV6-5 with TRBJ2-4; a weak D match, TRBD1 (6 bases). From germline, CDR1 is MNHEY and CDR2 SVGAGI. This CDR3 spans 15 amino acids. Trimming left V 5 bases short and J 0 bases short, with 11 bases between. This CDR3 is CASSKQGTAKNIQYF. CDR3 sequence (DNA): TGTGCCAGCAGTAAACAGGGTACAGCCAAAAACATTCAGTACTTC.

The count of this clone is one. The rearrangement joins TRBV4-1 to TRBJ2-3; a weak D match, TRBD1 (6 bases). CDR1 and CDR2 from the germline V gene are MGHRA and YSYEKL. V lost 3 bases, J lost 0 bases, and 16 bases lay in between. The CDR3 is made up of 17 amino acids. The CDR3 spells CASSQARTEPSTDTQYF. The CDR3 region has the DNA TGCGCCAGCAGCCAGGCACGGACAGAGCCTAGCACAGATACGCAGTATTTT.

The chain combines TRBV4-2 with TRBJ2-7; 10 bases are a match to TRBD2. Germline CDR1 LGHNA, CDR2 YNFKEQ. V lost 10 bases and J lost 5; bases outside the gene matches: 11. CDR3 size: 14 residues. This chain's CDR3 is CATRVGTSVNEQYF. Here the CDR3 DNA reads TGTGCCACCCGGGTGGGGACTAGCGTCAACGAGCAGTACTTC.

V and J are TRBV7-3 and TRBJ2-3, with 7 bases lining up with TRBD2. The CDR3 runs 15 residues. Germline trimming cut 6 bases from V and 6 bases from J; bases unmatched to any gene: 12. Germline values: CDR1 SGHTA, CDR2 FQGTGA. CDR3 residues: CASRLWSGDPDTQYF. The CDR3 DNA reads as TGTGCCAGCAGGTTGTGGAGCGGGGACCCGGATACGCAGTATTTT.

CDR3 nucleotide sequence: TGTGCCAGCAGCGTAGACGGGAATGGCTACACCTTC. Translation gives CASSVDGNGYTF. The chain employs TRBV9 and TRBJ1-2; D is undetermined. The V end was cut by 0 bases, the J end by 6 bases, with 6 bases between. Germline CDR1 is SGDLS and CDR2 is YYNGEE. The CDR3 covers 12 residues.

The V and J genes are TRBV6-5 and TRBJ1-5, with a tentative D call TRBD1 (5 bases). V gave up 6 bases and J gave up 4 bases, with 13 bases separating them. Germline V gene data show CDR1 as MNHEY and CDR2 as SVGAGI. CDR3 length equals 14 residues. The CDR3 region has the DNA TGTGCCAGCAGCACCCGGGGGAGTAATCAGCCCCAGCATTTT. This gives the protein CASSTRGSNQPQHF.

This clone was seen a few times. This chain links TRBV5-1 with TRBJ2-7; 15 positions match TRBD2. The J segment lost 5 bases and the V segment lost 8 bases, leaving 17 bases of the junction unmatched. The CDR3 is 18 residues long. Germline V gives CDR1 SGHRS, CDR2 YFSETQ. CDR3 nucleotide sequence: TGCGCCAGTCAATTACCACGGGGACTAGCGGGGGGAACGGACGAGCAGTACTTC. Its translation: CASQLPRGLAGGTDEQYF.

This sequence joins TRBV6-5 and TRBJ2-1; 9 bases are shared with TRBD2. J lost 10 bases, V lost 1 base, and 8 bases had no gene match. Germline V gives CDR1 MNHEY, CDR2 SVGAGI. This CDR3 comprises 15 residues. The CDR3 DNA sequence: TGTGCCAGCAGTTACTTAGGACTAGCGCCCAGAGAGCAGTTCTTC. Protein product: CASSYLGLAPREQFF.

The rearrangement joins TRBV7-3 to TRBJ2-7; 7 bases line up with TRBD1. The CDR3 runs 14 residues. Germline trimming cut 2 bases from V and 7 bases from J; bases unmatched to any gene: 8. The germline V gene encodes CDR1 SGHTA and CDR2 FQGTGA. The CDR3 region is CASSLDRAPLEQYF. The CDR3 DNA is TGTGCCAGCAGCTTAGACAGGGCCCCCTTGGAGCAGTACTTC.

The chain couples TRBV12-3 or TRBV12-4 to TRBJ1-3, with D unresolved. The CDR3 runs to 10 residues. CDR3 coding DNA: TGTGCGGCGGGTGGAAACACCATATATTTT. Its protein is CAAGGNTIYF.

The rearrangement joins TRBV24-1 to TRBJ1-4; tentative D call: TRBD1 (5 bases). Deletions cut 5 bases from V and 1 base from J, with 10 bases between. Germline values: CDR1 KGHDR, CDR2 SFDVKD. The CDR3 has 15 residues. CDR3 in amino acids: CATSAGRVTNEKLFF. The CDR3 bases are TGTGCCACCAGTGCGGGCAGGGTAACTAATGAAAAACTGTTTTTT.

The chain recombines TRBV29-1 with TRBJ1-1; no definite D call. Trimming shortened V by 6 bases and J by 0 bases, and 5 bases separated the two germline ends. The germline V gene has CDR1 SQVTM and CDR2 ANQGSEA. The CDR3 is 11 residues long. The CDR3 here is CSVSMNTEAFF. The CDR3 nucleotides read TGCAGCGTATCAATGAACACTGAAGCTTTCTTT. The full variable domain, with the rest looked up from reference TRBV29-1 and TRBJ1-1, is SAVISQKPSRDICQRGTSLTIQCQVDSQVTMMFWYRQQPGQSLTLIATANQGSEATYESGFVIDKFPISRPNLTFSTLTVSNMSPEDSSIYLCSVSMNTEAFFGQGTRLTVV.

The chain combines TRBV7-2 with TRBJ1-2; 10 bases are a match to TRBD1. CDR3 size: 18 residues. Germline CDR1 and CDR2: SGHTA and FQGNSA. V was pared by 5 bases and J by 0 bases, with 12 bases of the junction left unmatched. The CDR3 loop is CASSARQGAFIPNYGYTF. CDR3 nucleotide sequence: TGTGCCAGCAGCGCCCGACAGGGGGCTTTTATCCCTAACTATGGCTACACCTTC.

This clone was detected once. This rearrangement joins TRBV24-1 to TRBJ2-7, with 7 positions matching TRBD1. Germline V lookup: CDR1 KGHDR, CDR2 SFDVKD. V dropped 3 bases and J dropped 2; count of bases not matched to a gene: 6. The CDR3 spans 15 residues. The CDR3 nucleotides read TGTGCCACCAGTGATCCGATGACAGGGACCTACGAGCAGTACTTC. Its translation: CATSDPMTGTYEQYF.

J is TRBJ2-3 and V is TRBV27; TRBD2 aligns across 10 bases. The J segment lost 4 bases and the V segment lost 5 bases, leaving 9 bases of the junction unmatched. CDR1 and CDR2 from the germline V gene are MNHEY and SMNVEV (reference sequence). The CDR3 is 16 amino acids. CDR3 nucleotides: TGTGCCAGCAGTATACTTAGCGGGGGGTTCGCAGATACGCAGTATTTT. Amino acid sequence: CASSILSGGFADTQYF.

The chain carries TRBV19 and TRBJ2-1; the match to TRBD1 covers 8 bases. Germline loops: CDR1 LNHDA, CDR2 SQIVND (reference sequence). J was trimmed by 5 bases and V by 2 bases; bases with no gene match: 2. This CDR3 spans 14 amino acids. As DNA, the CDR3 is TGTGCCAGTAGTATACAGGGGGCGCACAATGAGCAGTTCTTC. Translated, it gives CASSIQGAHNEQFF.

The rearrangement uses TRBV6-1 and TRBJ2-7, with TRBD1 matching over 7 bases. V shed 3 bases, J shed 3 bases, and the junction held 2 bases outside the gene matches. Germline CDR1 MNHNS, CDR2 SASEGT. There are 13 residues in the CDR3. The CDR3 DNA is TGTGCCAGCAGTGAGACAGGGAACTACGAGCAGTACTTC. Translated, it gives CASSETGNYEQYF.

This clone is a singleton in its sample. This chain connects TRBV5-4 to TRBJ2-3, with D hard to call. The CDR3 is 16 residues long. V was pared by 3 bases and J by 1 base, with 15 bases between. The germline CDR1 and CDR2 sequences are SGHNT and YYREEE (reference sequence). The CDR3 DNA reads TGTGCCAGCAGCTCCTCGGTGCTTGATGGCACAGATACGCAGTATTTT. Translated, it gives CASSSSVLDGTDTQYF.

This rearrangement joins TRBV5-1 to TRBJ2-3, with 8 nucleotides matching TRBD2. The CDR3 loop spans 15 amino acids. Germline assignment: CDR1 SGHRS and CDR2 YFSETQ. V lost 2 bases, J lost 2 bases, and 4 bases stayed unmatched. CDR3 nucleotide sequence: TGCGCCAGCAGCTTTGGTAGCGGGGACACAGATACGCAGTATTTT. Amino acids: CASSFGSGDTDTQYF.